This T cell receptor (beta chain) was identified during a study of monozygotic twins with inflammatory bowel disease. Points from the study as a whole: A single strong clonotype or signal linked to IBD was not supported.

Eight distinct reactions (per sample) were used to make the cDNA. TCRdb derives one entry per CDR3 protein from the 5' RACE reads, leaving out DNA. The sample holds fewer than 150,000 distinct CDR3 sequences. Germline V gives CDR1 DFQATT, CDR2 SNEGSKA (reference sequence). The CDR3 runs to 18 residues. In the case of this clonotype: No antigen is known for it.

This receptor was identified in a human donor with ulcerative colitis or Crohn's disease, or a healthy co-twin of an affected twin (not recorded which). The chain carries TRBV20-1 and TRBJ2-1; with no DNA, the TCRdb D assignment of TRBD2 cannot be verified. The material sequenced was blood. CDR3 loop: CSAREGDGTKAYYNEQFF.